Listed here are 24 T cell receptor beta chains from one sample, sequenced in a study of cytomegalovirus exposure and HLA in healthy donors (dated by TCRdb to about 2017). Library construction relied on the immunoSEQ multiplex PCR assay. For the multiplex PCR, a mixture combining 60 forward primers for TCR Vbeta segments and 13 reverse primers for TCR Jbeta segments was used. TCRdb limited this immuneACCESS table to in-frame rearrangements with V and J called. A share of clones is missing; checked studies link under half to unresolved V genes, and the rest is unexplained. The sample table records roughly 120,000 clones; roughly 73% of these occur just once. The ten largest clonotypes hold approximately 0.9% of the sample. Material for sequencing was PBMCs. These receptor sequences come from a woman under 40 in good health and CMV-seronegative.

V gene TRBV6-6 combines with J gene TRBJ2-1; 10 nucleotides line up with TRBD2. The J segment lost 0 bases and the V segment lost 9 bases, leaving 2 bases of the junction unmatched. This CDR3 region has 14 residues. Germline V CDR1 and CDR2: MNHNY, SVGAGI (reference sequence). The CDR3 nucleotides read TGTGCCAGTAGCGGGGGGAGCTCCTACAATGAGCAGTTCTTC. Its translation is CASSGGSSYNEQFF.

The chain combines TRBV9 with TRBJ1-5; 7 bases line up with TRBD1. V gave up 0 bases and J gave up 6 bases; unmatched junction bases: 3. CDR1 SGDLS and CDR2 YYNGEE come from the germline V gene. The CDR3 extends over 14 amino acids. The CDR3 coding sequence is TGTGCCAGCAGCGTAGCGGCAGGGGGTCAGCCCCAGCATTTT. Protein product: CASSVAAGGQPQHF.

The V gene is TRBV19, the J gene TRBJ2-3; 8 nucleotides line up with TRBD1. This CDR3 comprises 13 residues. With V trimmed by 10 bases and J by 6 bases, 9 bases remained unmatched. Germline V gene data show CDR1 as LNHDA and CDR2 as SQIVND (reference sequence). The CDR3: CATSTGGRDTQYF. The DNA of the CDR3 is TGTGCCACTTCAACAGGGGGTCGCGATACGCAGTATTTT.

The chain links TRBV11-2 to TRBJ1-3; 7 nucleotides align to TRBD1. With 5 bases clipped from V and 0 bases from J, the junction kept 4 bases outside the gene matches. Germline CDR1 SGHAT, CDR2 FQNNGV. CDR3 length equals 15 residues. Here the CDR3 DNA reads TGTGCCAGCAGCCTCCACAGGGGCTCTGGAAACACCATATATTTT. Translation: CASSLHRGSGNTIYF.

Written as DNA, the CDR3 is TGCGCCAGCAGCTTGCCAGGCAACTATGGCTACACCTTC. As protein: CASSLPGNYGYTF. This chain links TRBV5-1 with TRBJ1-2; the D is unclear. From germline, CDR1 is SGHRS and CDR2 YFSETQ. Trimming removed 1 base from V and 2 bases from J, with 6 bases in between. CDR3 length: 13 residues.

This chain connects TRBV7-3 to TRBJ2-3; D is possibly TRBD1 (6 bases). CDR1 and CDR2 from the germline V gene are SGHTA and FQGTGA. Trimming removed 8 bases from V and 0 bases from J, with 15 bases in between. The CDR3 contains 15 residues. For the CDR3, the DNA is TGTGCCAGCGGCCGGACAGAAGGAAGCACAGATACGCAGTATTTT. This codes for CASGRTEGSTDTQYF.

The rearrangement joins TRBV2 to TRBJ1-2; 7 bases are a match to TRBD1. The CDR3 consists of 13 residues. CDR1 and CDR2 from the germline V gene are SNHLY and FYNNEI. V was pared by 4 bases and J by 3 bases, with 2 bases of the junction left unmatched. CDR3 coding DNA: TGTGCCAGCAGTGTCGGGACAGACTATGGCTACACCTTC. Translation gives CASSVGTDYGYTF. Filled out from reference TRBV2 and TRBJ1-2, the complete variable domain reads EPEVTQTPSHQVTQMGQEVILRCVPISNHLYFYWYRQILGQKVEFLVSFYNNEISEKSEIFDDQFSVERPDGSNFTLKIRSTKLEDSAMYFCASSVGTDYGYTFGSGTRLTVV.

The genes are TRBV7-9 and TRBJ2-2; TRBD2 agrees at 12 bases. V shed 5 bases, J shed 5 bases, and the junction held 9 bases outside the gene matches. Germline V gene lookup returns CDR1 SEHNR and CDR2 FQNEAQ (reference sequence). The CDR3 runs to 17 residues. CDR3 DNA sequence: TGTGCCAGCAGCCCGCGACTAGCGGGAGATGGGACCGGGGAGCTGTTTTTT. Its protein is CASSPRLAGDGTGELFF.

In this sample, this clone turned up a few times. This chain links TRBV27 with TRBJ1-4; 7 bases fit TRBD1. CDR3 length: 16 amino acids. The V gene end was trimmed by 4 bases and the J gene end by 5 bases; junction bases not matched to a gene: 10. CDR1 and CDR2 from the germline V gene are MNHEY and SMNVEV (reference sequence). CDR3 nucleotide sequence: TGTGCCAGCAGTTCAACGCAGGGGGTTCCAAATGAAAAACTGTTTTTT. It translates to CASSSTQGVPNEKLFF.

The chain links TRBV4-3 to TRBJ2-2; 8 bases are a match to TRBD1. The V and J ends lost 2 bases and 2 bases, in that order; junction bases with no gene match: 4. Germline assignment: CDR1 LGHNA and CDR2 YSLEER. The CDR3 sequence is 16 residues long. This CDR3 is CASSQHTGGNTGELFF. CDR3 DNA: TGCGCCAGCAGCCAACATACAGGGGGTAACACCGGGGAGCTGTTTTTT.

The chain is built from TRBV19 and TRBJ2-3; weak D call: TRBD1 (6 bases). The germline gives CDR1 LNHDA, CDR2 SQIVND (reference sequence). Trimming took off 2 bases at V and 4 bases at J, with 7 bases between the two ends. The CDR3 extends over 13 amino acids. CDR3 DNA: TGTGCCAGTAGTATAACAGGGTCAGATACGCAGTATTTT. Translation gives CASSITGSDTQYF.

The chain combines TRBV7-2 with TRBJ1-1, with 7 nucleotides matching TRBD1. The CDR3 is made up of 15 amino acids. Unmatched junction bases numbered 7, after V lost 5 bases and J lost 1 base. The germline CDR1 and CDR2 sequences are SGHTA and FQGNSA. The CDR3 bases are TGTGCCAGCAGCCCCCAGGGGGGTGCGAACACTGAAGCTTTCTTT. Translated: CASSPQGGANTEAFF.

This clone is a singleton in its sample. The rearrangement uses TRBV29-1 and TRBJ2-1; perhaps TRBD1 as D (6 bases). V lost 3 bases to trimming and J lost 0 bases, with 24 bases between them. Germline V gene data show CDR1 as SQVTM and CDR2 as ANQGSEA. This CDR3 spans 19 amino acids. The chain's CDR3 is CSVDGGEIGQSFSYNEQFF. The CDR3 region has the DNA TGCAGCGTTGACGGTGGCGAAATCGGACAGAGTTTCTCCTACAATGAGCAGTTCTTC.

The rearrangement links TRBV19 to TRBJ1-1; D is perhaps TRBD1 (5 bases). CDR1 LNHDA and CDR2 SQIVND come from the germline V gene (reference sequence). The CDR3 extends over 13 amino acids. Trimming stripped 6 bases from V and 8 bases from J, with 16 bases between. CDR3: CASRWGGVGEAFF. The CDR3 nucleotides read TGTGCCAGTAGATGGGGGGGGGTGGGCGAAGCTTTCTTT. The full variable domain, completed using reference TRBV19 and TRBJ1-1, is DGGITQSPKYLFRKEGQNVTLSCEQNLNHDAMYWYRQDPGQGLRLIYYSQIVNDFQKGDIAEGYSVSREKKESFPLTVTSAQKNPTAFYLCASRWGGVGEAFFGQGTRLTVV.

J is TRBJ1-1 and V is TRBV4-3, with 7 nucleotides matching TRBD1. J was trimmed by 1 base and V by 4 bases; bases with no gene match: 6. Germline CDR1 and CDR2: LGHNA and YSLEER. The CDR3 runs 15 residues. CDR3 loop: CASSRTGTANTEAFF. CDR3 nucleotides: TGCGCCAGCAGCCGCACCGGGACAGCGAACACTGAAGCTTTCTTT.

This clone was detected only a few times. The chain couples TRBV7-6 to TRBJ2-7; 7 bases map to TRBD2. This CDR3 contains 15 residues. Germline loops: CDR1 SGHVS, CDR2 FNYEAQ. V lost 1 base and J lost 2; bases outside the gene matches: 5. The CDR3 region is CASSLVPSGTYEQYF. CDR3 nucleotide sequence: TGTGCCAGCAGCTTAGTTCCTAGCGGCACCTACGAGCAGTACTTC.

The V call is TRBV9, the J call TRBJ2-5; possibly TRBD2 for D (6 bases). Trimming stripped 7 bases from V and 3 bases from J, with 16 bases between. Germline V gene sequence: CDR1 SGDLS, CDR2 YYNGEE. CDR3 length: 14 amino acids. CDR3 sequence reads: CASSRKLAEETQYF. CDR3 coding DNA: TGTGCCAGCTCACGTAAACTAGCCGAAGAGACCCAGTACTTC.

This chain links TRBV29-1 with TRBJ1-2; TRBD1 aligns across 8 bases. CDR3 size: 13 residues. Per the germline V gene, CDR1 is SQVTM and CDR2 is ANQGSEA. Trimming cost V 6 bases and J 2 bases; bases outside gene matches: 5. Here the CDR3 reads CSVGQGVNYGYTF. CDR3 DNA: TGCAGCGTCGGACAGGGAGTAAACTATGGCTACACCTTC.

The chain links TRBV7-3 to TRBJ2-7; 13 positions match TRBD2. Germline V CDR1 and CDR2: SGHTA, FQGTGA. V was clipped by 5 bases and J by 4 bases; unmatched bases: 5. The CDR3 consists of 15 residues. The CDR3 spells CASSRTSGGGYEQYF. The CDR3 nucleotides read TGTGCCAGCAGCCGGACTAGCGGGGGTGGTTACGAGCAGTACTTC.

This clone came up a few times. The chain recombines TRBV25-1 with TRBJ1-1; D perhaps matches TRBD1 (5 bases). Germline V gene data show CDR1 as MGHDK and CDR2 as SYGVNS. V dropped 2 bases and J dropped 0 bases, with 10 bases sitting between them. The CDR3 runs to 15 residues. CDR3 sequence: CASSEGPGMNTEAFF. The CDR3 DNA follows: TGTGCCAGCAGTGAAGGGCCAGGGATGAACACTGAAGCTTTCTTT.

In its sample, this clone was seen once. This CDR3 reads CASSPWTSGITGELFF. The CDR3 coding sequence is TGTGCCAGCTCACCTTGGACTAGCGGAATCACCGGGGAGCTGTTTTTT. V gene TRBV18 combines with J gene TRBJ2-2; 10 nucleotides agree with TRBD2. The CDR3 length is 16 residues. The junction had 5 bases not matched to a gene; V was cut back by 3 bases and J by 4 bases. Per the germline V gene, CDR1 is KGHSH and CDR2 is LQKENI.

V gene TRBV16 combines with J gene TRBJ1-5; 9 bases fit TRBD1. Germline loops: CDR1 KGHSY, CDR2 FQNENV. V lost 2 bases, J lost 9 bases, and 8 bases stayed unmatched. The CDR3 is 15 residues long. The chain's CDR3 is CASSQDRGGSGPQHF. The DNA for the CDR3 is TGTGCCAGCAGCCAAGACAGGGGGGGCTCGGGGCCCCAGCATTTT.

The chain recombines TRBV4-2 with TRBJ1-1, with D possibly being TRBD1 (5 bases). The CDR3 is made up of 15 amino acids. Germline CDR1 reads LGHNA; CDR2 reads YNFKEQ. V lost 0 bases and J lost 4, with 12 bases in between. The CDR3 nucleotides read TGTGCCAGCAGCCAAGATAGCCAGGGAGGCACTGAAGCTTTCTTT. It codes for CASSQDSQGGTEAFF.

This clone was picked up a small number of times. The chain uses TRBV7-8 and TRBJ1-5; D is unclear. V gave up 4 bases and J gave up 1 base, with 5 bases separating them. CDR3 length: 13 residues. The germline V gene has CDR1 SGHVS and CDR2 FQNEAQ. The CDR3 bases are TGTGCCAGCAGCTATCAGAGCAATCAGCCCCAGCATTTT. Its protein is CASSYQSNQPQHF. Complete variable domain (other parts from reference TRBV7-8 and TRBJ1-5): GAGVSQSPRYKVAKRGQDVALRCDPISGHVSLFWYQQALGQGPEFLTYFQNEAQLDKSGLPSDRFFAERPEGSVSTLKIQRTQQEDSAVYLCASSYQSNQPQHFGDGTRLSIL.